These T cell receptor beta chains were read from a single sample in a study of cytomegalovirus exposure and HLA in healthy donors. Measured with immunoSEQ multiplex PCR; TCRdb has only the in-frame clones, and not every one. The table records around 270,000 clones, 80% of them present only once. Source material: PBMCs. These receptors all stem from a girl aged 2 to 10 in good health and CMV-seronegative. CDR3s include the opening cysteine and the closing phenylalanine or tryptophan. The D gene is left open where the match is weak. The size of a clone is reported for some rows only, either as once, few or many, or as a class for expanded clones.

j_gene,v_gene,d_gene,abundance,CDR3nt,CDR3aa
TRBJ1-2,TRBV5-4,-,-,TGTGCCAGCAGCTCAATGACAGGAGCTAACTATGGCTACACCTTC,CASSSMTGANYGYTF
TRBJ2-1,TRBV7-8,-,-,TGTGCCAGCAGCATAAACAATGAGCAGTTCTTC,CASSINNEQFF
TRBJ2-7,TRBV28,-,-,TGTGCCAGCAGTTTGCTCGGACAGCCTTACGAGCAGTACTTC,CASSLLGQPYEQYF
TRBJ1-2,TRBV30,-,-,TGTGCCTGGAGTTCTGAGAGGAACTACTATGGCTACACCTTC,CAWSSERNYYGYTF
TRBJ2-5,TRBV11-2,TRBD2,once,TGTGCCAGCAGCGACGGGACTAGGCGGGGCCGAGAGACCCAGTACTTC,CASSDGTRRGRETQYF
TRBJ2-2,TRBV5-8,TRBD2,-,TGTGCCAGCAGCCCGATACTAGCGGGAGTCACCGGGGAGCTGTTTTTT,CASSPILAGVTGELFF
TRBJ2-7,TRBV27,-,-,TGTGCCAGCAGTTTAAGAGGGAGAACCTACGAGCAGTACTTC,CASSLRGRTYEQYF
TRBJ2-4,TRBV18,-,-,TGTGCCAGCTCACCGGGACAAACGATAGCCAAAAACATTCAGTACTTC,CASSPGQTIAKNIQYF
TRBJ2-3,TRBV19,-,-,TGTGCCAGTAGTATACACCGGTCTAGCACAGATACGCAGTATTTT,CASSIHRSSTDTQYF
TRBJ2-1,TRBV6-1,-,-,TGTGCCAGCAGTGAAGGTCGGGAAAAGCAGTTCTTC,CASSEGREKQFF
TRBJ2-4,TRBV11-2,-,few,TGTGCCAGCAGCTCCCTACGGACAGTGTTTGTCAAAAACATTCAGTACTTC,CASSSLRTVFVKNIQYF
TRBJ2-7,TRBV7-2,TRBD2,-,TGTGCCAGCAGCTCGACTAGCGGGTACGAGCAGTACTTC,CASSSTSGYEQYF
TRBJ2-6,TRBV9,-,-,TGTGCCAGCAGCGTAGTATCGGCCAGGGAAAGCCGGGGGTGGGCCAACGTCCTGACTTTC,CASSVVSARESRGWANVLTF
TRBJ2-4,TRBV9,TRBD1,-,TGTGCCAGCAGCGCCCCGGGACAGGGGAGAAGGTACTTC,CASSAPGQGRRYF
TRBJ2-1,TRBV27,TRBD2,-,TGTGCCAGCAGTTTGACTAGCGGGGTTAACAATGAGCAGTTCTTC,CASSLTSGVNNEQFF
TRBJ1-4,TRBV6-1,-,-,TGTGCCAGCAGTGACACGACGGTGGAGGCTGAAAAACTGTTTTTT,CASSDTTVEAEKLFF
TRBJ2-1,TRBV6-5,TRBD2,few,TGTGCCAGCAGTTACTCGTTTGTAGCGGGGGACAATGAGCAGTTCTTC,CASSYSFVAGDNEQFF
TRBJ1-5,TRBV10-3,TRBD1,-,TGTGCCATCAGGGACGACAGGGGGCAGCCCCAGCATTTT,CAIRDDRGQPQHF
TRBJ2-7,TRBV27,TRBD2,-,TGTGCCAGCAGTTTATCGAATCAGAGACTAGCTATCTACGAGCAGTACTTC,CASSLSNQRLAIYEQYF
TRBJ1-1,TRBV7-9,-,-,TGTGCCAGCAGCTTAGGACCCCCAGGGACTGAAGCTTTCTTT,CASSLGPPGTEAFF
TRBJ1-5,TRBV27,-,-,TGTGCCAGCAGCACAGGGCCTAATCAGCCCCAGCATTTT,CASSTGPNQPQHF